This T cell receptor beta chain was identified in a study of T-cell memory formation after mild COVID-19. TCRdb reanalysed the 5' RACE reads using MiXCR and keeps one entry per CDR3 protein. The repertoire consists of around 390,000 distinct CDR3 sequences, with about 16% occurring once and the leading ten covering roughly 21%. General study results and limits: Specificity for SARS-CoV-2 was not confirmed among the second-wave clones peaking on day 37. Clones that contracted from day 15 to 85 had balanced CD4/CD8; later expanders were CD4+ biased.

This clonotype occurred many times. Its antigen is currently unknown. Sequencing input: PBMCs or a T cell subset sorted from them (not recorded which). The receptor's source is a man younger than 35 who had mild COVID-19 (a few samples of this study predate the infection). Cell type and time point are not known.

The CDR3 coding sequence is TGTGCCAGCAGCTCAACAGGGGGATCCTACAATGAGCAGTTCTTC. This translates into CASSSTGGSYNEQFF. The V gene is TRBV6-2 or TRBV6-3, the J gene TRBJ2-1; 8 bases line up with TRBD1. The CDR3 length is 15 residues. Looked up from germline, CDR1 is MNHEY and CDR2 is SVGEGT. J gave up 1 base and V 6 bases, and 5 bases lay outside the gene matches.